These 31 T cell receptor beta chains were sequenced from one sample in a study of breast tumors, draining lymph nodes, adjacent tissues (TCRdb year 2016). The method was multiplex PCR. TCRdb shows the sequencer as Illumina HiSeq 2000. Using fastp at Q25 and MiXCR, TCRdb reprocessed the public reads and kept productive beta chains. Rows are unified per CDR3 protein, each entry keeping the most common DNA and genes. For this sample the table gives 130,000 or so distinct CDR3 sequences, of which about 20% were detected only once. Roughly 2.5% of the sample lies in the top ten. Lymph node samples were obtained from the axillary draining lymph nodes of breast cancer patients. Specimen: axillary lymph node tissue. The receptors derive from a female donor with breast cancer. Some clones in this sample may be carry-over from other donors' samples.

This clonotype has more than one count but fewer than ten. The V and J genes are TRBV28 and TRBJ1-2; maybe TRBD1 (5 bases). CDR1 and CDR2 (germline): MDHEN, SYDVKM. Trimming took off 6 bases at V and 4 bases at J, with 18 bases between the two ends. The CDR3 totals 15 residues. The CDR3 is CASRRSGGWVYGYTF. For the CDR3, the DNA is TGTGCCAGCAGACGTTCGGGGGGGTGGGTCTATGGCTACACCTTC.

This clonotype was detected only a few times. This chain uses TRBV5-5 with TRBJ1-5; the D is unclear. Trimming cost V 0 bases and J 0 bases, with 7 bases left between them. Germline CDR1 reads SGHKS; CDR2 reads YYEKEE (reference sequence). This CDR3 comprises 15 residues. The CDR3 is CASSLAASSNQPQHF. The CDR3 nucleotides read TGTGCCAGCAGCTTGGCCGCAAGTAGCAATCAGCCCCAGCATTTT.

This clonotype has at least ten counts. The chain employs TRBV2 and TRBJ2-1, with 11 bases identical to TRBD2. The CDR3 contains 15 residues. The germline V gene has CDR1 SNHLY and CDR2 FYNNEI. Trimming took 6 bases from V and 6 from J; bases not matched to a gene: 7. CDR3 in amino acids: CASRISGRASNEQFF. CDR3 coding DNA: TGTGCCAGCAGAATTAGCGGGAGGGCCTCCAATGAGCAGTTCTTC.

This clonotype occurred many times. CDR3 nucleotides: TGTGCCAGCTCGGGGGGATGGAGGGAGACCCAGTACTTC. The encoded protein is CASSGGWRETQYF. The chain joins TRBV2 to TRBJ2-5, with 7 nucleotides matching TRBD2. The CDR3 extends over 13 amino acids. Germline CDR1 and CDR2: SNHLY and FYNNEI. V shed 8 bases and J 5 bases; nucleotides not matched to a gene: 8. The full variable domain, with the rest looked up from reference TRBV2 and TRBJ2-5, is EPEVTQTPSHQVTQMGQEVILRCVPISNHLYFYWYRQILGQKVEFLVSFYNNEISEKSEIFDDQFSVERPDGSNFTLKIRSTKLEDSAMYFCASSGGWRETQYFGPGTRLLVL.

There are many counts of this clonotype. This sequence joins TRBV15 and TRBJ1-5; D gene uncertain. The V end lost 2 bases, the J end lost 0 bases, and 5 bases lay between the germline ends. Germline values: CDR1 LNHNV, CDR2 YYDKDF (reference sequence). CDR3 length equals 14 residues. CDR3 sequence (DNA): TGTGCCACCAGCAGACAGAATAGCAATCAGCCCCAGCATTTT. It codes for CATSRQNSNQPQHF.

A single count supports this clonotype. A much larger clonotype is one base distant, so this may be a read error. V usage is TRBV20-1 and J usage is TRBJ2-1; D possibly corresponds to TRBD1 (5 bases). Germline lookup yields CDR1 DFQATT and CDR2 SNEGSKA (reference sequence). This CDR3 has 16 residues. CDR3 in DNA: TGCAGTGACAGGCTAGAGTCAGTCCGGACCTACAGTGAGCAGTTCTTC. It yields the protein CSDRLESVRTYSEQFF.

This clonotype was counted at least ten times. The gene calls are TRBV2 and TRBJ2-1; TRBD1 or TRBD2 may be the D gene (5 bases each). Germline CDR1 reads SNHLY; CDR2 reads FYNNEI. V was trimmed by 8 bases and J by 4 bases, leaving 18 bases between them. The CDR3 sequence is 15 residues long. The CDR3, as DNA: TGTGCCAGCCGAATTGGGGGTGTTGGATACAATGAGCAGTTCTTC. This encodes CASRIGGVGYNEQFF.

As for this clonotype: A much larger clone differs by one base, so this may be a read error. The CDR3 carries no conserved terminal phenylalanine or tryptophan, so it likely arises from a read error. The V and J genes are TRBV11-3 and TRBJ2-1; D gene unclear. CDR1 and CDR2 (germline): SGHNT, YENEEA. CDR3 length equals 14 residues. Trimming took off 6 bases at V and 5 bases at J, with 14 bases between the two ends. The CDR3: CASRGDGYNNEQFY. In DNA form, the CDR3 reads TGTGCCAGCAGGGGCGATGGATACAACAATGAGCAGTTCTAC.

In this sample, this clonotype turned up many times. The CDR3 here is CASSLEDSQETQYF. DNA for the CDR3: TGTGCCAGCAGCTTAGAGGACAGTCAAGAGACCCAGTACTTC. The V call is TRBV11-3, the J call TRBJ2-5, with D perhaps matching TRBD1 (6 bases). The CDR3 totals 14 residues. The V gene's germline CDR1 is SGHNT and CDR2 YENEEA. Between the trimmed V and J ends, which lost 0 bases and 2 bases, there was a span of 7 bases. The variable domain in full, completed from reference TRBV11-3 and TRBJ2-5, reads EAGVVQSPRYKIIEKKQPVAFWCNPISGHNTLYWYLQNLGQGPELLIRYENEEAVDDSQLPKDRFSAERLKGVDSTLKIQPAELGDSAVYLCASSLEDSQETQYFGPGTRLLVL.

A word on this clonotype: One base away lies a much larger clone, so this may be a sequencing read error. CDR3 sequence: CASSLGGTSGYNEQLF. The CDR3 nucleotides read TGTGCCAGCAGCCTGGGGGGGACTAGCGGATACAATGAGCAGCTCTTC. This rearrangement joins TRBV7-3 to TRBJ2-1, with TRBD2 identical over 11 bases. The length of the CDR3 is 16 residues. Germline V lookup: CDR1 SGHTA, CDR2 FQGTGA. Full variable domain (remainder filled in from reference TRBV7-3 and TRBJ2-1): GAGVSQTPSNKVTEKGKYVELRCDPISGHTALYWYRQSLGQGPEFLIYFQGTGAADDSGLPNDRFFAVRPEGSVSTLKIQRTERGDSAVYLCASSLGGTSGYNEQLFGPGTRLTVL.

This clonotype has at least ten counts. The chain is built from TRBV9 and TRBJ2-3; no definite D call. Germline CDR1 and CDR2: SGDLS and YYNGEE. V was clipped by 0 bases and J by 2 bases, with 7 bases between them. CDR3 length equals 14 residues. The CDR3 spells CASSVEQSTDTQYF. The CDR3 DNA reads as TGTGCCAGCAGCGTAGAACAATCCACAGATACGCAGTATTTT.

With respect to this clonotype: A much larger clone differs by one base, so this may be a read error. This chain links TRBV20-1 with TRBJ2-3; 8 bases align to TRBD2. From germline, CDR1 is DFQATT and CDR2 SNEGSKA (reference sequence). The CDR3 contains 17 residues. CDR3 DNA sequence: TGCAATGCTAGATCCGGGAGGGCCCCTGGTTTTACAGATACGCAGTATTTT. Encoded protein: CNARSGRAPGFTDTQYF.

Many counts were recorded for this clonotype. V gene TRBV5-6 combines with J gene TRBJ2-3; D unclear. Trimming removed 4 bases from V and 2 bases from J, with 11 bases in between. The CDR3 runs to 14 residues. CDR1 is SGHDT, CDR2 YYEEEE, per germline. The CDR3 is CASSNGADTDTQYF. DNA of the CDR3: TGTGCCAGCAGCAATGGCGCGGACACAGATACGCAGTATTTT. The entire variable domain, with the rest obtained from reference TRBV5-6 and TRBJ2-3, is as follows: DAGVTQSPTHLIKTRGQQVTLRCSPKSGHDTVSWYQQALGQGPQFIFQYYEEEERQRGNFPDRFSGHQFPNYSSELNVNALLLGDSALYLCASSNGADTDTQYFGPGTRLTVL.

CDR3 residues: CASSQAHRSMNTEAFF. The CDR3 coding sequence is TGCGCCAGCAGCCAAGCTCACAGAAGCATGAACACTGAAGCTTTCTTT. The chain joins TRBV4-1 to TRBJ1-1; D is uncertain. V was trimmed by 1 base and J by 0 bases, leaving 12 bases between them. There are 16 residues in the CDR3. In germline, CDR1 is MGHRA, CDR2 YSYEKL.

This clonotype was detected ten times or more. The chain joins TRBV20-1 to TRBJ2-5; TRBD2 aligns across 9 bases. The CDR3 extends over 15 amino acids. Trimming took 7 bases from V and 4 from J; bases not matched to a gene: 13. CDR1 is DFQATT and CDR2 is SNEGSKA in the germline V gene (reference sequence). In nucleotides, the CDR3 is TGCAGTGTCCTCCCGGGTAGCGGGAGTGGAGAGACCCAGTACTTC. Encoded protein: CSVLPGSGSGETQYF.

There are many counts of this clonotype. The chain has TRBV6-1 and TRBJ1-2; D is unresolved. CDR3 length: 14 residues. Germline-derived CDR1 and CDR2 are MNHNS and SASEGT. Trimming cost V 0 bases and J 4 bases, with 9 bases left between them. CDR3 amino acids: CASSEAGVSYGYTF. Written as DNA, the CDR3 is TGTGCCAGCAGTGAAGCCGGAGTCTCCTATGGCTACACCTTC.

At least ten counts were recorded for this clonotype. The genes are TRBV5-1 and TRBJ2-6, with 8 bases aligning to TRBD1. V was pared by 3 bases and J by 1 base, with 6 bases of the junction left unmatched. Germline CDR1 reads SGHRS; CDR2 reads YFSETQ. This CDR3 region has 17 residues. CDR3 amino acids: CASSSGQGSSGANVLTF. Written as DNA, the CDR3 is TGCGCCAGCAGCTCAGGACAGGGATCTTCTGGGGCCAACGTCCTGACTTTC.

This clonotype was counted ten times or more. V and J are TRBV4-1 and TRBJ2-2; 8 nucleotides align to TRBD1. Per germline, CDR1 MGHRA and CDR2 YSYEKL. Trimming removed 4 bases from V and 5 bases from J; junction bases left unmatched: 6. This CDR3 is built from 15 residues. The CDR3 protein is CASSRGQGGTGELFF. The DNA for the CDR3 is TGCGCCAGCAGCCGTGGACAGGGAGGAACCGGGGAGCTGTTTTTT.

As for this clonotype: A read error may account for a junction end that differs from germline. This chain uses TRBV5-1 with TRBJ2-1, with D perhaps assigned TRBD1 or TRBD2 (6 bases each). The CDR3 extends over 20 amino acids. CDR1 is SGHRS, CDR2 YFSETQ, per germline. The CDR3 here is CASSSSGGLSRSYSYNEEFF. The CDR3 region has the DNA TGCGCCAGCAGCTCCAGTGGGGGGCTCTCGCGGAGCTACTCCTACAATGAGGAGTTCTTC.

The chain has TRBV16 and TRBJ2-6, with a possible D match to TRBD2 (6 bases). Per the germline V gene, CDR1 is KGHSY and CDR2 is FQNENV. The CDR3 has 15 amino acids. Trimming cost V 4 bases and J 1 base, with 8 bases left between them. The CDR3 region is CASSPGTSGANVLTF. CDR3 nucleotide sequence: TGTGCCAGCAGCCCCGGGACTTCTGGGGCCAACGTCCTGACTTTC.

At least ten counts were recorded for this clonotype. The genes are TRBV5-5 and TRBJ1-5, with D hard to call. Germline loops: CDR1 SGHKS, CDR2 YYEKEE (reference sequence). The V end was cut by 0 bases, the J end by 3 bases, with 10 bases between. The CDR3 spans 15 residues. Written as DNA, the CDR3 is TGTGCCAGCAGCTTGGTTGGCAGCACCAATCAGCCCCAGCATTTT. Encoded protein: CASSLVGSTNQPQHF.

Many counts were recorded for this clonotype. The CDR3 bases are TGTGCCAGCAGCTTGGTTTCCCAGCCCAATGAGCAGTTCTTC. Its translation is CASSLVSQPNEQFF. V gene TRBV5-5 combines with J gene TRBJ2-1, with D hard to call. This CDR3 has 14 residues. Trimming pared 0 bases from V and 6 bases from J, leaving 10 bases between. Germline V gene data show CDR1 as SGHKS and CDR2 as YYEKEE (reference sequence).

This clonotype was observed a few times. V is TRBV5-4 and J is TRBJ1-5; D is uncertain. V was clipped by 0 bases and J by 7 bases, with 5 bases between them. From germline, CDR1 is SGHNT and CDR2 YYREEE (reference sequence). The length of the CDR3 is 12 residues. DNA for the CDR3: TGTGCCAGCAGCTTGGATTCCCAGCCCCAGCATTTT. It is translated as CASSLDSQPQHF.

This clonotype was found many times. The chain is built from TRBV7-8 and TRBJ2-1; D uncertain. CDR1 SGHVS and CDR2 FQNEAQ come from the germline V gene. V lost 7 bases to trimming and J lost 5 bases, with 18 bases between them. This CDR3 is 15 amino acids long. CDR3 sequence (DNA): TGTGCCAGCAACCGAGGTATGGGCGCAGACAATGAGCAGTTCTTC. Its translation: CASNRGMGADNEQFF.

The chain is built from TRBV6-2 or TRBV6-3 and TRBJ2-2; no firm D call. The CDR3 length is 14 residues. CDR1 and CDR2 from the germline V gene are MNHEY and SVGEGT. The V gene lost 5 bases and the J gene lost 6 bases, with 13 bases spanning the gap. The CDR3, as DNA: TGTGCCAGCAGTCCCGCCCTCCAGGCCGGGGAGCTGTTTTTT. Amino acid sequence: CASSPALQAGELFF.

In its sample, this clonotype was seen a few times. A much more abundant neighbour one base away suggests this may be a read error. This chain uses TRBV10-3 with TRBJ1-4; no reliable D call. The CDR3 loop spans 15 amino acids. Germline CDR1 and CDR2: ENHRY and SYGVKD. The germline V and J ends were trimmed by 4 bases and 8 bases, with 17 bases remaining between them. The CDR3 is CAISALGQAWEKLFF. Here the CDR3 DNA reads TGTGCCATCAGTGCCTTAGGTCAGGCGTGGGAAAAACTGTTTTTT.

This clonotype was detected many times. The chain carries TRBV20-1 and TRBJ2-1; 10 nucleotides align to TRBD1. The CDR3 is 15 amino acids. Germline-derived CDR1 and CDR2 are DFQATT and SNEGSKA (reference sequence). The trim removed 6 bases at V and 3 bases at J, leaving 8 bases unmatched. CDR3 loop: CSAGTGESVYNEQFF. Written as DNA, the CDR3 is TGCAGTGCAGGGACAGGGGAATCGGTCTACAATGAGCAGTTCTTC.

A remark on this clonotype: One base away lies a much larger clone, so this may be a sequencing read error. CDR3 in DNA: TGTGCCAGTAATATAGCCAGGACAGGCGACTACGAGCAGTACTTC. This codes for CASNIARTGDYEQYF. This chain connects TRBV19 to TRBJ2-7; 7 bases agree with TRBD1. Germline V CDR1 and CDR2: LNHDA, SQIVND (reference sequence). The CDR3 length is 15 residues.

This clonotype has at least ten counts. The chain couples TRBV5-4 to TRBJ2-2; perhaps D is TRBD1 or TRBD2 (6 bases each). V lost 3 bases to trimming and J lost 2 bases, with 14 bases between them. Germline V gene lookup returns CDR1 SGHNT and CDR2 YYREEE (reference sequence). This CDR3 contains 16 residues. The chain's CDR3 is CASSYGGGTNTGELFF. The CDR3 DNA reads TGTGCCAGCAGCTACGGGGGCGGGACTAACACCGGGGAGCTGTTTTTT.

This clonotype was observed many times. The chain carries TRBV19 and TRBJ1-5, with D perhaps matching TRBD1 (6 bases). Trimming removed 4 bases from V and 7 bases from J, with 17 bases in between. CDR3 length: 15 residues. Germline V gene sequence: CDR1 LNHDA, CDR2 SQIVND (reference sequence). The CDR3 DNA reads as TGTGCCAGTAGTAAGGTCGAGCAGGGGCAACAGCCCCAGCATTTT. It translates to CASSKVEQGQQPQHF.

This clonotype was picked up a small number of times. The genes are TRBV5-1 and TRBJ1-5; perhaps TRBD1 as D (5 bases). This CDR3 is built from 13 residues. Trimming pared 0 bases from V and 6 bases from J, leaving 7 bases between. The germline V gene encodes CDR1 SGHRS and CDR2 YFSETQ. The CDR3 bases are TGCGCCAGCAGCTTGGAGGGGCTTCAGCCCCAGCATTTT. Amino acids: CASSLEGLQPQHF.